This paragraph covers one TCR beta chain sequence. The antigen remains undetermined. Time point denoted: pre-sensitization, week 0. Treatment reported: therapeutic diphenylcyclopropenone sensitization with weekly scalp DPC. Germline V gene lookup returns CDR1 SEHNR and CDR2 FQNEAQ (reference sequence). The CDR3 is 13 amino acids. Trimming at V came to 6 bases and at J to 8 bases, leaving 7 bases not matched to a gene. The record originates from a study of human T cells and chemical hapten exposure. Findings and caveats of the study: Counts of TCRs above 1 in 1000 frequency stayed unchanged with DPC sensitization.

TCRdb used MiXCR to reprocess the RACE reads, holding one entry per CDR3 protein. In the table there are around 380,000 distinct CDR3 sequences, around 5.5% of which are singletons. The receptor comes from a woman aged 18-35 years with alopecia areata. Some clones in this sample may be carry-over from other donors' samples. This chain links TRBV7-9 with TRBJ1-1, with 9 nucleotides matching TRBD1. The sequences come from whole blood, collected in connection with sensitization to the hapten diphenylcyclopropenone (DPC). The CDR3 DNA reads as TGTGCCAGCAGTTCCGGGACAGGGCTCGAAGCTTTCTTT. Residues: CASSSGTGLEAFF. The full variable domain, rest sourced from reference TRBV7-9 and TRBJ1-1, is DTGVSQNPRHKITKRGQNVTFRCDPISEHNRLYWYRQTLGQGPEFLTYFQNEAQLEKSRLLSDRFSAERPKGSFSTLEIQRTEQGDSAMYLCASSSGTGLEAFFGQGTRLTVV.